This T cell receptor beta chain was sequenced for a study of regulatory T cells in long-lasting Graves disease. Study-level information: Patients met the persistent Graves' disease definition after over 5 years of antithyroid drugs with positive TSH receptor antibodies.

This clonotype was found many times. Its antigen is undetermined. Construction of TCR beta libraries relied on iRepertoire HTBI primers and on Arm-PCR targeting CDR3 regions. A single record per CDR3 protein comes from TCRdb applying MiXCR to the multiplex PCR reads. There are 300,000 to 400,000 distinct CDR3 sequences in the sample; 20% occur only once, and 25% to 35% lies in the top ten. Trimming took 1 base from V and 1 from J, leaving 10 bases between them. This CDR3 comprises 16 residues. Germline-derived CDR1 and CDR2 are SEHNR and FQNEAQ (reference sequence). Study results and limitations: Graves' patients with persistent disease showed TCR diversity lower than patients newly diagnosed.

Time point specified: persistent/refractory GD, antithyroid drugs over 5 years with positive TRAb. RNA from PBMCs was the source of the TCR library. Guidelines of the American Thyroid Association were used to diagnose Graves' disease. All patients originated from an endocrinology department located in Xi'an, China. This specimen consisted of peripheral blood mononuclear cells (PBMCs), obtained when the disease was refractory, from a patient treated with antithyroid drugs. The receptor was derived from a female donor with Graves disease. The chain recombines TRBV7-9 with TRBJ2-2; TRBD1 is a possible D gene (6 bases). The CDR3 region is CASSLGETGNTGELFF. CDR3 coding DNA: TGTGCCAGCAGCTTAGGGGAGACAGGGAACACCGGGGAGCTGTTTTTT.